The rows below give T cell receptor beta chains drawn from one sample of a study of CD4+ T cells in melanoma. TCRdb's copy holds only in-frame clones and misses some; the assay was immunoSEQ multiplex PCR. The data hold more than 12,000 clones, with roughly 84% observed a single time. Sequencing was performed on cells from a culture (not recorded whether cultured in vitro). The receptors derive from a human donor with melanoma. Both conserved end residues are trimmed from each CDR3. Fields, in order: V gene, CDR3 protein.

>TRBV21-1
ASSSTDTQY
>TRBV5-1
ASSRSGGRDNEQF
>TRBV27
ASRLSGQGAPGNTIY
>TRBV15
ATTYRGFDTQY
>TRBV7-3
ASSLLAGGSEQF
>TRBV30
AWSVGYVPYEQY
>TRBV6-1
ASSGQDTQY
>TRBV4-1
ASSLASGGSHNEQF
>TRBV15
ATSRAPGTGLGQF
>TRBV5-4
ASSVTVKETQY
>TRBV2
ASKSARALAGGMDEQF
>TRBV14
ASSQLTGVNTEAF
>TRBV2
ASSENRGYGYT
>TRBV5-1
ASSRDRGSDTQY
>TRBV18
ASSPVTSVTAYEQY
>TRBV7-9
ASSLEGGGYT